This T cell receptor (beta chain) was sequenced in a study of T cell responses to AZD1222 COVID-19 vaccine. Study observations and caveats: Repertoires were collected only later (after the peak T cell response had occurred). In a largely white British group with more females than males, clonal diversity was possibly underestimated. Vaccination with two AZD1222 doses was followed by a rise in Spike-specific TCR breadth and depth. AZD1222 recipients seropositive at baseline numbered only 6 or 7.

Libraries were prepared by immunoSEQ multiplex PCR; TCRdb keeps only in-frame clonotypes and omits some of them. This sample yields about 140,000 clones, of which approximately 90% are seen a single time; around 3.6% belongs to the top ten. The germline gives CDR1 MNHEY, CDR2 SMNVEV (reference sequence). The length of the CDR3 is 13 residues. Trimming removed 6 bases at V and 1 base at J, with 9 bases between. Note on this clone: Its target is not known.

This TCR came from an adult in good health. The rearrangement links TRBV27 to TRBJ1-1, with a possible D match to TRBD1 (5 bases). This specimen consisted of peripheral blood, obtained on day 0 of AZD1222 vaccination. The CDR3 region has the DNA TGTGCCAGCAGGCCAACAGGGAACACTGAAGCTTTCTTT. Translated: CASRPTGNTEAFF.